This TCR beta chain came from a study of STAT5B mutations in CD4+ large granular lymphocyte leukemia. Findings and caveats of the study: 8/27 top patient clones versus 2/35 control clones were TRBV06-family. Patient CD4-sorted repertoires looked more clonal than healthy CD4+ repertoires, even without putative leukemic clones.

Measured with immunoSEQ multiplex PCR; TCRdb has only the in-frame clones, and not every one. The data hold 25,000 to 30,000 clones, with around 81% observed a single time. In regard to this clone: Its antigen remains unidentified.

V dropped 1 base and J dropped 0 bases, with 6 bases sitting between them. This CDR3 has 14 amino acids. Germline CDR1 reads SEHNR; CDR2 reads FQNEAQ (reference sequence). The chain recombines TRBV7-9 with TRBJ1-1; TRBD1 might be the D (5 bases). The sample taken for sequencing was CD4+ T cells from blood buffy coats. The clonotype was recovered from a human donor in good health. For the CDR3, the DNA is TGTGCCAGCAGCTTAGGAGGGGTGAACACTGAAGCTTTCTTT. It yields the protein CASSLGGVNTEAFF.